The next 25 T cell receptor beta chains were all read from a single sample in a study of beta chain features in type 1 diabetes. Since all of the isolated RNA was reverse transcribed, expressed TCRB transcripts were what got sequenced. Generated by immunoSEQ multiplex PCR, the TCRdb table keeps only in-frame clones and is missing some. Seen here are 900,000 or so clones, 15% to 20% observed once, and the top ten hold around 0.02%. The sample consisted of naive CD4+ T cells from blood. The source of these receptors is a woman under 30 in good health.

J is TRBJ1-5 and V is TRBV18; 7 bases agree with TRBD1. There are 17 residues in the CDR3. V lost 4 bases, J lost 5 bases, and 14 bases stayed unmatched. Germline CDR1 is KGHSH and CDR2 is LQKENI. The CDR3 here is CASSLYSGTAFDQPQHF. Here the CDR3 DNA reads TGTGCCAGCTCACTGTATTCCGGGACAGCGTTTGATCAGCCCCAGCATTTT.

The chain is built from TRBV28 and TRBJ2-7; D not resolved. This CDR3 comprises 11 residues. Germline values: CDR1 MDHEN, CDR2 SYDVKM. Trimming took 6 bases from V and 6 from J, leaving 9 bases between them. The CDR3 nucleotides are TGTGCCAGCAGCTACCTACGCGAGCAGTACTTC. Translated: CASSYLREQYF.

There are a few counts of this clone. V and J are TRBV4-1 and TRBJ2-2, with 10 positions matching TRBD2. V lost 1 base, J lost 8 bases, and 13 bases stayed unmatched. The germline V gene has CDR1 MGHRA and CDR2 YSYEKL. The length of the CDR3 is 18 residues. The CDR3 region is CASSQAHRTSGWLGELFF. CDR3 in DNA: TGCGCCAGCAGCCAAGCCCATCGGACTAGCGGTTGGTTGGGGGAGCTGTTTTTT.

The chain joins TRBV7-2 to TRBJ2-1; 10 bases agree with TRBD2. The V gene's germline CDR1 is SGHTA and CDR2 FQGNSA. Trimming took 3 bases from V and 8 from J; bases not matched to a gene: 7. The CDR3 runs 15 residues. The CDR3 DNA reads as TGTGCCAGCAGCTTTCTAGCGGGAGTTCAGTATGAGCAGTTCTTC. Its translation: CASSFLAGVQYEQFF.

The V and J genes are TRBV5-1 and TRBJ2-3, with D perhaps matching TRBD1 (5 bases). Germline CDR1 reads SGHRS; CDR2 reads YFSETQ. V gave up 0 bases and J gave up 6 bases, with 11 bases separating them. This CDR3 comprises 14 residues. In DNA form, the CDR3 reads TGCGCCAGCAGCTTGGCGACAGAGGTTGATACGCAGTATTTT. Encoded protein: CASSLATEVDTQYF.

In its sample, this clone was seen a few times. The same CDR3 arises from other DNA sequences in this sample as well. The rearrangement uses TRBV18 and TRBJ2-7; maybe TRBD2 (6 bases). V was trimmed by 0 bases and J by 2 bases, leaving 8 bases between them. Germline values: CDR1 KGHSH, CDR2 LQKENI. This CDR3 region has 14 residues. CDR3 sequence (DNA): TGTGCCAGCTCACCACCGGCGGGAACCTACGAGCAGTACTTC. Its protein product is CASSPPAGTYEQYF.

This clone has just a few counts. The CDR3 region has the DNA TGCAGCGTTGGTAAAGGGAACACTGAAGCTTTCTTT. Translating gives CSVGKGNTEAFF. This chain uses TRBV29-1 with TRBJ1-1; D is unclear. This CDR3 is 12 amino acids long. Germline V gene sequence: CDR1 SQVTM, CDR2 ANQGSEA. Between the trimmed V and J ends, which lost 4 bases and 1 base, there was a span of 7 bases. Looking up the rest from reference TRBV29-1 and TRBJ1-1 gives the full variable domain: SAVISQKPSRDICQRGTSLTIQCQVDSQVTMMFWYRQQPGQSLTLIATANQGSEATYESGFVIDKFPISRPNLTFSTLTVSNMSPEDSSIYLCSVGKGNTEAFFGQGTRLTVV.

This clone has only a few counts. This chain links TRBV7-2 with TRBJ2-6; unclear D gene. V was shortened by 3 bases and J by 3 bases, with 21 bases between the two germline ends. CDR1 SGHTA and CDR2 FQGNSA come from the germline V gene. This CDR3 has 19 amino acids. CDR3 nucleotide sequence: TGTGCCAGCAGCTTCGTGTCTCTTCCCGGCCTCGGTGGGGCCAACGTCCTGACTTTC. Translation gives CASSFVSLPGLGGANVLTF.

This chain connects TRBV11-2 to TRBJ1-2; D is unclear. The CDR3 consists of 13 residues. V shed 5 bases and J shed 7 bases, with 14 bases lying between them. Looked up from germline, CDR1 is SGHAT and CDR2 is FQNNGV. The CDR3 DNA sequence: TGTGCCAGCAGCCCCACGGCGGTTGGTGGCTACACCTTC. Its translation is CASSPTAVGGYTF.

For the CDR3, the DNA is TGTGCCAGCAGCGGGTCCCGGGACAGGGGGGGGACCGGGGAGCTGTTTTTT. Translating gives CASSGSRDRGGTGELFF. This chain joins TRBV2 and TRBJ2-2, with TRBD1 matching over 11 bases. The ends lost 6 bases at V and 5 bases at J; junction bases unmatched: 11. Germline V CDR1 and CDR2: SNHLY, FYNNEI. CDR3 length equals 17 residues.

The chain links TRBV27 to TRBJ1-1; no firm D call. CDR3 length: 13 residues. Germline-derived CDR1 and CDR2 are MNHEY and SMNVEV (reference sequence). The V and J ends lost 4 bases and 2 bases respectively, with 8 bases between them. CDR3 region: CASSSPANTEAFF. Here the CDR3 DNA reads TGTGCCAGCAGTTCACCCGCTAACACTGAAGCTTTCTTT.

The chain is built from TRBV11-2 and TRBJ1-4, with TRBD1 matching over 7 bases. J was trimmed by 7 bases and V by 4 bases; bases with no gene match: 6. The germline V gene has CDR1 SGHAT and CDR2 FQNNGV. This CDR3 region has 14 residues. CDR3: CASSSRGGREKLFF. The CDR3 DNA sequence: TGTGCCAGCAGCTCCAGGGGGGGTCGTGAAAAACTGTTTTTT.

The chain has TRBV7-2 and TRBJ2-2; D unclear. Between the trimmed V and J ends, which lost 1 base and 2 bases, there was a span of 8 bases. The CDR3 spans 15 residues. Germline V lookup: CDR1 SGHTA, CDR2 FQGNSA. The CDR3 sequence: CASSLGVGNTGELFF. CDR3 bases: TGTGCCAGCAGCTTAGGGGTCGGAAACACCGGGGAGCTGTTTTTT.

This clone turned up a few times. This CDR3 reads CASMRTGELFF. The CDR3 DNA reads TGTGCCAGCATGCGGACCGGGGAGCTGTTTTTT. The V gene is TRBV2, the J gene TRBJ2-2; no clear D gene. This CDR3 comprises 11 residues. The V gene lost 7 bases and the J gene lost 5 bases, with 5 bases spanning the gap. Germline V CDR1 and CDR2: SNHLY, FYNNEI.

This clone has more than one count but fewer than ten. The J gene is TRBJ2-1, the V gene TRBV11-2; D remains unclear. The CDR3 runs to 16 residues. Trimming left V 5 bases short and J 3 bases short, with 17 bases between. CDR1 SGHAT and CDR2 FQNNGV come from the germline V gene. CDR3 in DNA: TGTGCCAGCAGCCCGATTTTGGGCCTAGGCTACAATGAGCAGTTCTTC. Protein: CASSPILGLGYNEQFF.

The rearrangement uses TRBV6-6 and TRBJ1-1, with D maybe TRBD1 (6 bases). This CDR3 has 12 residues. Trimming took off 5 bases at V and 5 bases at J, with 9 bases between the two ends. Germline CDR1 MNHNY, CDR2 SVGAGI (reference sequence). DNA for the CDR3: TGTGCCAGCAGTACTACAGGGACTGAAGCTTTCTTT. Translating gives CASSTTGTEAFF.

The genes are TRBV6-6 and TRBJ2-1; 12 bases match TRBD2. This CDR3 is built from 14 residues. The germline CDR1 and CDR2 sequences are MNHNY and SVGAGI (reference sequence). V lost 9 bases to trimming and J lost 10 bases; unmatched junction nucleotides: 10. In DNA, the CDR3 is TGTGCCAGTAGATCTAGCGGGAGGGCCCGGGAGCAGTTCTTC. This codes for CASRSSGRAREQFF.

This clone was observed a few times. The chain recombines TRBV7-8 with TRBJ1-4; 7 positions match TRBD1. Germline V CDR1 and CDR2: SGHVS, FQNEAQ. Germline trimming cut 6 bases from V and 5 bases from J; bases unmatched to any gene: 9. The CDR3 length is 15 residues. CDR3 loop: CASRTNRGVNEKLFF. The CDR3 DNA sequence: TGTGCCAGCAGAACCAACAGGGGAGTGAATGAAAAACTGTTTTTT. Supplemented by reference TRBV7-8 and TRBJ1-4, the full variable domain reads GAGVSQSPRYKVAKRGQDVALRCDPISGHVSLFWYQQALGQGPEFLTYFQNEAQLDKSGLPSDRFFAERPEGSVSTLKIQRTQQEDSAVYLCASRTNRGVNEKLFFGSGTQLSVL.

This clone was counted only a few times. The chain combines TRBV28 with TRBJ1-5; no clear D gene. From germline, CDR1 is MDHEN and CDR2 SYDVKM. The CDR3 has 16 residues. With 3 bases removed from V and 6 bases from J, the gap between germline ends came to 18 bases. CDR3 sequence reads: CASSLPRAGLPQPQHF. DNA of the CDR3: TGTGCCAGCAGTTTGCCCCGGGCAGGCTTGCCTCAGCCCCAGCATTTT.

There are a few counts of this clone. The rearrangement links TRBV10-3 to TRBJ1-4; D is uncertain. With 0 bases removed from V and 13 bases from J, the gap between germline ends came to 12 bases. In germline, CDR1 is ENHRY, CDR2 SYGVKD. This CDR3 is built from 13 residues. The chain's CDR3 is CAISESRRSGLFF. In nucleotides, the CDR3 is TGTGCCATCAGTGAGTCGCGGCGGAGTGGACTGTTTTTT.

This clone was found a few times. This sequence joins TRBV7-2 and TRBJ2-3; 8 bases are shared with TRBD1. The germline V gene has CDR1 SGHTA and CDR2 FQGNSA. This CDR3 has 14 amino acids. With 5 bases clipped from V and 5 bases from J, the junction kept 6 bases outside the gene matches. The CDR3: CASSTGQGQDTQYF. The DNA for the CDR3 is TGTGCCAGCAGCACCGGACAGGGCCAAGATACGCAGTATTTT.

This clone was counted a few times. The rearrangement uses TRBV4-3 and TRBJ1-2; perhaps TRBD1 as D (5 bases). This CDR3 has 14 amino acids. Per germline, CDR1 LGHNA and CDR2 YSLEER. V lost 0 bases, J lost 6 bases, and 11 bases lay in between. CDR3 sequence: CASSQEGQGDGYTF. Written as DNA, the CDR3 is TGCGCCAGCAGCCAAGAAGGTCAGGGCGATGGCTACACCTTC.

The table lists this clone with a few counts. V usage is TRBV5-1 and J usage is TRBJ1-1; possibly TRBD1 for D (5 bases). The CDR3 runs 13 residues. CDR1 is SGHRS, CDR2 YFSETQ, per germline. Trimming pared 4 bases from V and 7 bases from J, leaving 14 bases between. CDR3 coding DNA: TGCGCCAGCAGCAGCGGGGGGAGAGGTGAAGCTTTCTTT. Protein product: CASSSGGRGEAFF.

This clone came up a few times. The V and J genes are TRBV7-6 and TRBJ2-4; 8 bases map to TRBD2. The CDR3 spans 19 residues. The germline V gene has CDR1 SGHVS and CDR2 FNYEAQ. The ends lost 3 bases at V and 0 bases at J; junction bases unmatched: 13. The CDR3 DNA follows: TGTGCCAGCAGCTTGGGAGAGGGCCGGGGGGGACTAGCCAAAAACATTCAGTACTTC. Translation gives CASSLGEGRGGLAKNIQYF. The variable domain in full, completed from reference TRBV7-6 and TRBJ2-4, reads GAGVSQSPRYKVTKRGQDVALRCDPISGHVSLYWYRQALGQGPEFLTYFNYEAQQDKSGLPNDRFSAERPEGSISTLTIQRTEQRDSAMYRCASSLGEGRGGLAKNIQYFGAGTRLSVL.

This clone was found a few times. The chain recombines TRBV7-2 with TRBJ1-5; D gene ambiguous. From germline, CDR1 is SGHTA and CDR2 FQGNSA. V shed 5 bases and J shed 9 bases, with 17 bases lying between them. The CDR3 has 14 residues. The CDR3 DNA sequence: TGTGCCAGCAGCATAGGGCTCGCAGTAGGGCCCCAGCATTTT. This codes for CASSIGLAVGPQHF.